The T cell receptor beta chain under discussion was sequenced for a study of CD8 T cells in ankylosing spondylitis. Overall study findings and caveats: Ankylosing spondylitis blood seemed to carry a telltale TCR beta motif made of several highly homologous variants.

This clonotype was seen many times. Its antigen is unknown. A quantitative 5'-RACE method, one with molecular barcodes, was used to make TCR beta libraries. MiXCR, run by TCRdb on the 5' RACE reads, gives a single entry per CDR3 protein. The sample has about 310,000 distinct CDR3 sequences; 20% to 25% are singletons. The V gene's germline CDR1 is SQVTM and CDR2 ANQGSEA. This CDR3 is built from 13 residues. Trimming removed 7 bases at V and 7 bases at J, with 17 bases between. The chain carries TRBV29-1 and TRBJ2-1, with D possibly TRBD2 on 6 matching bases. Sequencing used blood, either unsorted or a sorted T cell fraction (not recorded which). The TCR originated in a female donor with ankylosing spondylitis or in good health (not recorded which). The CDR3 DNA reads as TGCAGCGCCCTAGAACTAGCCGGGAATGAGCAGTTCTTC. Its protein is CSALELAGNEQFF.